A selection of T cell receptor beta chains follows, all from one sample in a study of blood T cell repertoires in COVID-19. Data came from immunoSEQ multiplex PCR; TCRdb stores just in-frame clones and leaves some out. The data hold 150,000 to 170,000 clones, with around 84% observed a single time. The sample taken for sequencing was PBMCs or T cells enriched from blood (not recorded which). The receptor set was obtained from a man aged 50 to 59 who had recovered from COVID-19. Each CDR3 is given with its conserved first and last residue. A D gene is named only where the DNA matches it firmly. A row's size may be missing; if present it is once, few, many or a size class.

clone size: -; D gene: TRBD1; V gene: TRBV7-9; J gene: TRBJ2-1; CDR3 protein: CASSSAGTGGREQFF; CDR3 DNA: TGTGCCAGCAGCTCAGCCGGGACAGGGGGTCGAGAGCAGTTCTTC
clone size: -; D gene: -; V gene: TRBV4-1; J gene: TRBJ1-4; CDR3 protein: CASSPWTGGTNEKLFF; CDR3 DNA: TGCGCCAGCAGCCCCTGGACCGGGGGGACTAATGAAAAACTGTTTTTT
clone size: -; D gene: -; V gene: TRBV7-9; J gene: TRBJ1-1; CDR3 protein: CASSSVQETNTEAFF; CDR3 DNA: TGTGCCAGCAGCTCAGTTCAGGAAACGAACACTGAAGCTTTCTTT
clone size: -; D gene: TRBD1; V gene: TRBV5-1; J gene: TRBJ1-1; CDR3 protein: CASSLGRDRVGVDTEAFF; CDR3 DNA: TGCGCCAGCAGCTTGGGCCGGGACAGGGTTGGAGTAGACACTGAAGCTTTCTTT
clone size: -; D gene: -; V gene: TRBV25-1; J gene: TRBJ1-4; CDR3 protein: CASSDLGGTNEKLFF; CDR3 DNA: TGTGCCAGCAGTGATTTGGGGGGAACTAATGAAAAACTGTTTTTT
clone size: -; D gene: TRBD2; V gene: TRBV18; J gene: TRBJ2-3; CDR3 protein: CASSPAGGGTDTQYF; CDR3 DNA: TGTGCCAGCTCACCGGCCGGGGGGGGCACAGATACGCAGTATTTT
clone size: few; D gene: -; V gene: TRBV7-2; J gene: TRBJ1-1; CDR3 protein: CASSLARGGVGANTEAFF; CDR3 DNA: TGTGCCAGCAGCTTAGCGCGGGGTGGGGTTGGGGCGAACACTGAAGCTTTCTTT
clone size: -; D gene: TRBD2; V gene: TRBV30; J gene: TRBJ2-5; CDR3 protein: CAWSRLAGGQETQYF; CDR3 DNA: TGTGCCTGGAGTCGACTAGCGGGGGGCCAAGAGACCCAGTACTTC
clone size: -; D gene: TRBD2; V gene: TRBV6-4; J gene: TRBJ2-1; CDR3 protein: CASRDTASGGAGNEQFF; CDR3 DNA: TGTGCCAGCAGAGATACAGCTAGCGGGGGGGCCGGCAATGAGCAGTTCTTC
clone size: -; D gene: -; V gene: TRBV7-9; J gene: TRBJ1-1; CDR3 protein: CASSLGGANTEAFF; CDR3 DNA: TGTGCCAGCAGCTTAGGCGGGGCGAACACTGAAGCTTTCTTT
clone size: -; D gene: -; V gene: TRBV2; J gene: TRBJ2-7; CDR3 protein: CASSALEGYEQYF; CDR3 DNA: TGTGCCAGCAGTGCCCTGGAGGGATACGAGCAGTACTTC
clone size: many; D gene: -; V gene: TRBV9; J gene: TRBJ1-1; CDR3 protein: CASSVAPQAEAFF; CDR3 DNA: TGTGCCAGCAGCGTAGCTCCGCAGGCGGAAGCTTTCTTT
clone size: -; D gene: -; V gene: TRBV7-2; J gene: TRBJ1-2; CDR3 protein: CASSLVGAGDGYTF; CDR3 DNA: TGTGCCAGCAGCTTAGTAGGAGCAGGGGATGGCTACACCTTC
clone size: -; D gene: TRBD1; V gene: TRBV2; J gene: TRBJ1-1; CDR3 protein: CASGKNDRGHEAFF; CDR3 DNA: TGTGCCAGCGGAAAAAATGACAGGGGGCATGAAGCTTTCTTT
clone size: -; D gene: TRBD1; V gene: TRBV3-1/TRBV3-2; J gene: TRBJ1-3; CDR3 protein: CASSTDRGRNTIYF; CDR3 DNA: TGTGCCAGCAGCACCGACAGGGGGCGGAACACCATATATTTT
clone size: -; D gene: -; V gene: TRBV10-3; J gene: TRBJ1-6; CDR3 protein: CAISEVAGVGSPLHF; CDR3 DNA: TGTGCCATCAGTGAGGTCGCAGGCGTGGGTTCACCCCTCCACTTT
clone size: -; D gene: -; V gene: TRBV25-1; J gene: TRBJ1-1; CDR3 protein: CASSEWAGITEAFF; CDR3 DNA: TGTGCCAGCAGTGAATGGGCGGGTATCACTGAAGCTTTCTTT
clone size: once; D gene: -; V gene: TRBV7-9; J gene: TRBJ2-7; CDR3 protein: CASSYESLPYEQYF; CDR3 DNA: TGTGCCAGCAGCTACGAGTCGCTTCCCTACGAGCAGTACTTC
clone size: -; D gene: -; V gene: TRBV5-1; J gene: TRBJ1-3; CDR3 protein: CASSFRQDRSGNTIYF; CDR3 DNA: TGCGCCAGCAGCTTCAGACAGGACCGCTCTGGAAACACCATATATTTT
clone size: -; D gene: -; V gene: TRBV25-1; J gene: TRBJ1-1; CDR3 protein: CASSEGGGNTEAFF; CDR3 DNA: TGTGCCAGCAGTGAGGGGGGAGGGAACACTGAAGCTTTCTTT
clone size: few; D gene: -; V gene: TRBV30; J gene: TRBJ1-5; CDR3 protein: CAWSEGGGHSNQPQHF; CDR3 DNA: TGTGCCTGGAGTGAGGGCGGGGGCCATAGCAATCAGCCCCAGCATTTT
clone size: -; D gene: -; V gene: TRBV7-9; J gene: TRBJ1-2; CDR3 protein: CASSLEGGNGYTF; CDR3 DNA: TGTGCCAGCAGCTTAGAGGGAGGGAATGGCTACACCTTC
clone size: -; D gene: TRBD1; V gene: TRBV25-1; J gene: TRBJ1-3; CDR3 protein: CASSRDSGNTIYF; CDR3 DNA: TGTGCCAGCAGTCGGGACAGCGGAAACACCATATATTTT
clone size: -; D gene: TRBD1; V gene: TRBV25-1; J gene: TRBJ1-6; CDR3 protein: CASTRQGLGSPLHF; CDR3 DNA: TGTGCCAGCACCAGACAGGGTCTTGGGTCACCCCTCCACTTT
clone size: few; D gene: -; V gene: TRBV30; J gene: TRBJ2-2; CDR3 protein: CAWSVSTAANTGELFF; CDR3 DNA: TGTGCCTGGAGTGTATCGACAGCCGCGAACACCGGGGAGCTGTTTTTT
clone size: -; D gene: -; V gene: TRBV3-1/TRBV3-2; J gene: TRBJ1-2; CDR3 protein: CASSQEQGRRNYGYTF; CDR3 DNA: TGTGCCAGCAGCCAAGAGCAGGGCCGCAGAAACTATGGCTACACCTTC
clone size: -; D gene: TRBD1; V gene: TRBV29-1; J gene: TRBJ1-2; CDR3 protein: CSVDRAYGYTF; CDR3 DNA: TGCAGCGTCGACAGGGCCTATGGCTACACCTTC
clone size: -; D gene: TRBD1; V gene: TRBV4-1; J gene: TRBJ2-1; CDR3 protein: CASSQSPTGGLGVGYNEQFF; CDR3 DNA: TGCGCCAGCAGCCAATCACCAACAGGGGGCCTCGGTGTTGGGTACAATGAGCAGTTCTTC
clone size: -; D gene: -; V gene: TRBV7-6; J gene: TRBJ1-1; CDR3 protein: CASSLGGPTEAFF; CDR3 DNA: TGTGCCAGCAGCCTCGGAGGACCAACTGAAGCTTTCTTT
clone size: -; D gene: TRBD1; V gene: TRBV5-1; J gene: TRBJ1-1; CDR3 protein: CASSWSQGAAEAFF; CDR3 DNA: TGCGCCAGCAGCTGGAGCCAGGGGGCGGCTGAAGCTTTCTTT
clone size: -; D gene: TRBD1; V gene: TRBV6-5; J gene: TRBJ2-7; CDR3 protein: CASRRDRGMNEQYF; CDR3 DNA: TGTGCCAGCAGGCGGGACAGGGGTATGAACGAGCAGTACTTC
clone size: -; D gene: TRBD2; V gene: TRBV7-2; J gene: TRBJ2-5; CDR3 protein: CASSQGLAGETQYF; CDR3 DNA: TGTGCCAGCAGCCAGGGACTAGCGGGGGAGACCCAGTACTTC
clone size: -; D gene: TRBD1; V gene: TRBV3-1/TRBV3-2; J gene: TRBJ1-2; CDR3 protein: CASTPGQGAIYGYTF; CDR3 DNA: TGTGCCAGCACCCCGGGACAGGGGGCGATCTATGGCTACACCTTC
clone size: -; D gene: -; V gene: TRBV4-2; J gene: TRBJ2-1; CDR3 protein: CASSQDRASYNEQFF; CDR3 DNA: TGTGCCAGCAGCCAAGACAGGGCATCCTACAATGAGCAGTTCTTC
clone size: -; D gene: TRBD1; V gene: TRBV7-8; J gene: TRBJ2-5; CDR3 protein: CASSRDRGETQYF; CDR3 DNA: TGTGCCAGCAGCCGGGACAGGGGAGAGACCCAGTACTTC
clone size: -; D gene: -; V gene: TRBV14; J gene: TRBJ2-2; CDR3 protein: CASSQGGVFTGELFF; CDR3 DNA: TGTGCCAGCAGCCAAGGGGGAGTATTCACCGGGGAGCTGTTTTTT
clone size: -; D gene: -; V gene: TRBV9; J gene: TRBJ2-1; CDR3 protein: CASSVDGGPYNEQFF; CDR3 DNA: TGTGCCAGCAGCGTAGACGGGGGACCCTACAATGAGCAGTTCTTC
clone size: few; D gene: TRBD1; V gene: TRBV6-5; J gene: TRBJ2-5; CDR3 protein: CASMVTGGQETQYF; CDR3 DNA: TGTGCCAGCATGGTGACAGGGGGGCAAGAGACCCAGTACTTC
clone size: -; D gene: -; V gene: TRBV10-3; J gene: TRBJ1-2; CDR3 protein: CAISDSDSLYTF; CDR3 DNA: TGTGCCATCAGTGATTCCGACTCATTGTACACCTTC
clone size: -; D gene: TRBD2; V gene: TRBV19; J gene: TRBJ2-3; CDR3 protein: CASSGLAGDTQYF; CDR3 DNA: TGTGCCAGTAGCGGACTAGCGGGGGATACGCAGTATTTT
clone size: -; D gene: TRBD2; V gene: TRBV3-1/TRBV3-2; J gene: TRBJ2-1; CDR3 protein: CASSPLVRGDPYNEQFF; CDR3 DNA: TGTGCCAGCAGCCCCCTGGTGCGGGGGGACCCCTACAATGAGCAGTTCTTC
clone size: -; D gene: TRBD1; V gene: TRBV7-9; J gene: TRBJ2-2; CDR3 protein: CASSLVGTGETTGELFF; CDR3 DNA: TGTGCCAGCAGCTTAGTAGGGACAGGAGAGACCACCGGGGAGCTGTTTTTT
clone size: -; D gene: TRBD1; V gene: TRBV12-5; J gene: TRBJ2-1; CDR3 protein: CASGLAWDRGDNEQFF; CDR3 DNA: TGTGCTAGTGGTTTGGCCTGGGACAGGGGCGACAATGAGCAGTTCTTC